The rows below give T cell receptor beta chains drawn from one sample of a study of CD8 T cells in Susac syndrome. TCRdb re-called the immunoSEQ multiplex PCR reads with MiXCR, one entry per CDR3 protein. The sample carries approximately 190,000 distinct CDR3 sequences, approximately 96% recorded once. Sequenced input: CD4+ T cells from PBMCs. The source is a human donor with Susac syndrome. Each CDR3 is given with its conserved first and last residue. The order of the fields is clone size, V gene, D gene, J gene, CDR3 protein, CDR3 DNA. D genes are given only for firm matches. Not all rows give a size; the values are once, few, many and, for expanded clones, a class.

NA,TRBV15,NA,TRBJ1-2,CATSRVGTAGNYGYTF,TGTGCCACCAGCAGAGTAGGAACGGCGGGGAACTATGGCTACACCTTC
NA,TRBV10-2,TRBD2,TRBJ2-1,CASSEALAGARWQFF,TGCGCCAGCAGTGAAGCACTAGCGGGGGCAAGATGGCAGTTCTTC
NA,TRBV6-5,TRBD1,TRBJ2-2,CASRLQGLNTGELFF,TGTGCCAGCAGACTACAGGGGCTGAACACCGGGGAGCTGTTTTTT
NA,TRBV12-3/TRBV12-4,TRBD2,TRBJ2-7,CASSLVSGASYEQYF,TGTGCCAGCAGCCTCGTTAGCGGGGCCTCCTACGAGCAGTACTTC
NA,TRBV29-1,NA,TRBJ1-2,CSGSVSGGGYTF,TGCAGCGGCTCAGTCTCCGGTGGTGGCTACACCTTC
NA,TRBV5-1,TRBD1,TRBJ1-6,CASSFSRDSLNSPLHF,TGCGCCAGCAGCTTCAGCCGGGACAGCCTTAATTCACCCCTCCACTTT
NA,TRBV12-3/TRBV12-4,NA,TRBJ2-5,CASSPSGRGAGETQYF,TGTGCCAGCAGCCCCTCGGGACGGGGGGCTGGGGAGACCCAGTACTTC
NA,TRBV6-5,NA,TRBJ2-5,CASRLQGLQGETQYF,TGTGCCAGCAGGCTACAGGGCCTCCAGGGGGAGACCCAGTACTTC
NA,TRBV12-3/TRBV12-4,NA,TRBJ1-1,CASSQQSTGEAFF,TGTGCCAGCAGCCAACAGTCTACAGGAGAAGCTTTCTTT
NA,TRBV20-1,NA,TRBJ1-6,CSASAQDYNSPLHF,TGCAGTGCTAGTGCTCAGGATTATAATTCACCCCTCCACTTT
NA,TRBV30,NA,TRBJ1-2,CAWSVQVYGYTF,TGTGCCTGGAGTGTTCAGGTCTATGGCTACACCTTC
NA,TRBV29-1,NA,TRBJ2-2,CSVRRRASGELFF,TGCAGCGTCCGCCGGAGGGCTAGCGGGGAGCTGTTTTTT
NA,TRBV9,NA,TRBJ1-2,CASSPSGVTYGYTF,TGTGCCAGCAGCCCGTCAGGGGTGACCTATGGCTACACCTTC
NA,TRBV24-1,NA,TRBJ1-6,CATVPGTPYWALHF,TGTGCCACCGTTCCCGGGACACCCTATTGGGCCCTCCACTTT
NA,TRBV4-3,TRBD2,TRBJ2-7,CASSQDRGGLYEQYF,TGCGCCAGCAGCCAAGACCGGGGGGGCCTCTACGAGCAGTACTTC
NA,TRBV27,NA,TRBJ1-1,CASSSLGAEAFF,TGTGCCAGCAGTTCCCTAGGGGCTGAAGCTTTCTTT
NA,TRBV20-1,NA,TRBJ1-4,CSARDVDYEKLFF,TGCAGTGCTAGAGACGTGGATTATGAAAAACTGTTTTTT
NA,TRBV15,NA,TRBJ2-1,CATSRDRGRGTYNEQFF,TGTGCCACCAGCAGAGATAGGGGGCGGGGCACCTACAATGAGCAGTTCTTC
once,TRBV6-2/TRBV6-3,TRBD2,TRBJ2-3,CASKLAGVDTQYF,TGTGCCAGCAAACTGGCGGGGGTAGATACGCAGTATTTT
NA,TRBV5-1,TRBD2,TRBJ2-1,CASSGGLVTDEQFF,TGCGCCAGCAGCGGGGGACTAGTCACAGATGAGCAGTTCTTC
NA,TRBV25-1,TRBD1,TRBJ1-4,CASLDRGLEKLFF,TGTGCCAGTCTGGACAGGGGGCTGGAAAAACTGTTTTTT
NA,TRBV29-1,NA,TRBJ2-3,CSAGWGGHTDTQYF,TGCAGCGCAGGATGGGGGGGGCACACAGATACGCAGTATTTT
NA,TRBV29-1,NA,TRBJ2-1,CSGRQGGEQFF,TGCAGCGGACGGCAGGGAGGTGAGCAGTTCTTC
NA,TRBV5-6,NA,TRBJ1-2,CASSPVRLAGTRGYTF,TGTGCCAGCAGCCCGGTCCGGCTCGCAGGGACCCGTGGCTACACCTTC
NA,TRBV20-1,TRBD1,TRBJ2-7,CSARPGTAYEQYF,TGCAGTGCTCGCCCCGGGACAGCCTACGAGCAGTACTTC
NA,TRBV7-6,NA,TRBJ2-1,CASSLLTEDNEQFF,TGTGCCAGCAGCTTACTGACAGAGGATAATGAGCAGTTCTTC
NA,TRBV7-8,NA,TRBJ1-1,CASSLTLMNTEAFF,TGTGCCAGCAGCTTAACACTAATGAACACTGAAGCTTTCTTT
NA,TRBV2,NA,TRBJ2-5,CASRLSPNTDQETQYF,TGTGCCAGCAGGCTTTCCCCCAATACAGACCAAGAGACCCAGTACTTC
NA,TRBV3-1,NA,TRBJ2-2,CASSQDLLGGELFF,TGTGCCAGCAGCCAAGATCTCTTGGGCGGGGAGCTGTTTTTT
once,TRBV6-1,NA,TRBJ1-2,CASSEAWRANYGYTF,TGTGCCAGCAGTGAAGCGTGGAGGGCTAACTATGGCTACACCTTC
NA,TRBV4-1,NA,TRBJ2-7,CASSQEILSYEQYF,TGCGCCAGCAGCCAAGAAATCTTATCCTACGAGCAGTACTTC
once,TRBV6-5,NA,TRBJ2-7,CASSYRFTGGGSYEQYF,TGTGCCAGCAGTTACCGTTTTACTGGTGGGGGGTCCTACGAGCAGTACTTC
NA,TRBV20-1,NA,TRBJ2-3,CSARDQGPTISEDTQYF,TGCAGTGCTAGAGATCAGGGCCCTACTATATCAGAGGATACGCAGTATTTT
NA,TRBV30,NA,TRBJ2-2,CAWKVTRGFTGELFF,TGTGCCTGGAAGGTTACGAGGGGTTTCACCGGGGAGCTGTTTTTT
NA,TRBV5-1,TRBD1,TRBJ2-7,CASSFTRDSNEQYF,TGCGCCAGCAGCTTTACCCGGGACAGTAACGAGCAGTACTTC
NA,TRBV4-1,NA,TRBJ1-2,CASSIPGQANYGYTF,TGCGCCAGCAGCATTCCAGGGCAAGCTAACTATGGCTACACCTTC
NA,TRBV29-1,NA,TRBJ2-1,CSVEDRYNEQFF,TGCAGCGTTGAAGATCGCTACAATGAGCAGTTCTTC
NA,TRBV6-4,TRBD2,TRBJ2-1,CASKESGGQHEQFF,TGTGCCAGCAAGGAAAGCGGGGGGCAGCATGAGCAGTTCTTC
NA,TRBV29-1,NA,TRBJ1-6,CSVGEGRGSPLHF,TGCAGCGTTGGTGAAGGGCGAGGCTCACCCCTCCACTTT
NA,TRBV6-6,TRBD1,TRBJ1-2,CASRDSPPGYGYTF,TGTGCCTCCAGGGACAGTCCCCCGGGCTATGGCTACACCTTC
NA,TRBV5-1,TRBD1,TRBJ1-2,CASTRDSINYGYTF,TGCGCCAGCACCCGGGACAGCATCAACTATGGCTACACCTTC
NA,TRBV19,NA,TRBJ2-1,CASSVRAYNEQFF,TGTGCCAGTAGCGTTAGGGCCTACAATGAGCAGTTCTTC
NA,TRBV7-2,TRBD2,TRBJ2-3,CASSLGSGLDTQYF,TGTGCCAGCAGCTTAGGTAGCGGGCTGGATACGCAGTATTTT
NA,TRBV20-1,NA,TRBJ2-1,CSASASMDEQFF,TGCAGTGCTAGCGCTAGCATGGATGAGCAGTTCTTC
NA,TRBV5-6,NA,TRBJ1-1,CASRKQGRGYTEAFF,TGTGCCAGCAGAAAACAGGGTCGTGGGTACACTGAAGCTTTCTTT
NA,TRBV6-5,TRBD2,TRBJ2-2,CASSYQGRLAGLTGELFF,TGTGCCAGCAGTTACCAAGGGAGACTAGCGGGCCTCACCGGGGAGCTGTTTTTT